A selection of T cell receptor beta chains follows, all from one sample in a study of T cells after yellow fever vaccination. TCRdb re-called the 5' RACE reads with MiXCR, one entry per CDR3 protein. The repertoire holds 150,000 to 200,000 distinct CDR3 sequences, with around 7.2% as singletons. This specimen consisted of CD4+ T cells sorted from PBMCs, obtained 4 to 5 days after the first yellow fever vaccination. The receptors stem from a man aged 18-30 years who received the YFV17D yellow fever vaccine. CDR3s include the opening cysteine and the closing phenylalanine or tryptophan. Fields, in order: CDR3 DNA, CDR3 protein, D gene, V gene, J gene, clone size. A D gene is named only where the DNA matches it firmly. Size tells how often a clone was seen (once, few, many) or the class of an expanded clone, and some rows leave it out.

cdr3_nt: TGTGCCAGCAGCCAAGATAGGGGGTGGAGTTCACCCCTCCACTTT
cdr3_aa: CASSQDRGWSSPLHF
d_call: .
v_call: TRBV3-1
j_call: TRBJ1-6
clone_size: few

cdr3_nt: TGTGCCAGCAGCCGAGCGGGATGGCTTAATTCACCCCTCCACTTT
cdr3_aa: CASSRAGWLNSPLHF
d_call: .
v_call: TRBV5-5
j_call: TRBJ1-6
clone_size: few

cdr3_nt: TGTGCCAGCAGCTCGGCAGGGATCAATCAGCCCCAGCATTTT
cdr3_aa: CASSSAGINQPQHF
d_call: .
v_call: TRBV5-6
j_call: TRBJ1-5
clone_size: many

cdr3_nt: TGTGCCAGCAGTTTAGCCCCACCACGACTAGGGGAAAAACTGTTTTTT
cdr3_aa: CASSLAPPRLGEKLFF
d_call: .
v_call: TRBV12-3/TRBV12-4
j_call: TRBJ1-4
clone_size: few

cdr3_nt: TGTGCCAGCAGCTTAGTGAGCGGGGCGTACTATGGCTACACCTTC
cdr3_aa: CASSLVSGAYYGYTF
d_call: .
v_call: TRBV7-2
j_call: TRBJ1-2
clone_size: few

cdr3_nt: TGTGCCAGCAGCTTACACCTAGGAGACTTC
cdr3_aa: CASSLHLGDF
d_call: .
v_call: TRBV7-8
j_call: TRBJ2-5
clone_size: many

cdr3_nt: TGTGCCAGCAGTTCTCTAAATAACAGGGGAAGAAGTGGCTACACCTTC
cdr3_aa: CASSSLNNRGRSGYTF
d_call: TRBD1
v_call: TRBV12-3/TRBV12-4
j_call: TRBJ1-2
clone_size: many

cdr3_nt: TGTGCCAGCAGTTTGCTCCGCAGCTCCTATGGCTACACCTTC
cdr3_aa: CASSLLRSSYGYTF
d_call: .
v_call: TRBV12-3/TRBV12-4
j_call: TRBJ1-2
clone_size: many

cdr3_nt: TGCAGCGCCAGGGCGGCGAACACTGAAGCTTTCTTT
cdr3_aa: CSARAANTEAFF
d_call: .
v_call: TRBV29-1
j_call: TRBJ1-1
clone_size: many

cdr3_nt: TGCGCCAGCAGCCCCGGAGGGGGGTACAATGAGCAGTTCTTC
cdr3_aa: CASSPGGGYNEQFF
d_call: .
v_call: TRBV5-1
j_call: TRBJ2-1
clone_size: many

cdr3_nt: TGCAGTGCTAGAGAAGGGGACAAAGGTGAAAAACTGTTTTTT
cdr3_aa: CSAREGDKGEKLFF
d_call: .
v_call: TRBV20-1
j_call: TRBJ1-4
clone_size: many

cdr3_nt: TGTGCCAGCAGGGGACAGGGTAGAAACACCATATATTTT
cdr3_aa: CASRGQGRNTIYF
d_call: TRBD1
v_call: TRBV12-3/TRBV12-4
j_call: TRBJ1-3
clone_size: many

cdr3_nt: TGCGCCAGCAGCTTGGTTGGAGAATCAATGAACACTGAAGCTTTCTTT
cdr3_aa: CASSLVGESMNTEAFF
d_call: .
v_call: TRBV5-1
j_call: TRBJ1-1
clone_size: many

cdr3_nt: TGCGCCAGCAGCTTGGGGAGCTCCTATAATTCACCCCTCCACTTT
cdr3_aa: CASSLGSSYNSPLHF
d_call: .
v_call: TRBV5-1
j_call: TRBJ1-6
clone_size: many

cdr3_nt: TGCGCCAGCAGCACTAGCGGGGGCCTCAATGAGCAGTTCTTC
cdr3_aa: CASSTSGGLNEQFF
d_call: TRBD2
v_call: TRBV5-1
j_call: TRBJ2-1
clone_size: few

cdr3_nt: TGTGCCAGCAGCCGCGGACAGGGGCTCTTAAACACCATATATTTT
cdr3_aa: CASSRGQGLLNTIYF
d_call: TRBD1
v_call: TRBV4-2
j_call: TRBJ1-3
clone_size: few

cdr3_nt: TGTGCCACCTGCCAAGATACGGGGCTCGGCTACGAGCAGTACTTC
cdr3_aa: CATCQDTGLGYEQYF
d_call: .
v_call: TRBV3-1
j_call: TRBJ2-7
clone_size: .

cdr3_nt: TGCAGTGCTAGTAGCGGGGGGGTCATAGATGAGCAGTTCTTC
cdr3_aa: CSASSGGVIDEQFF
d_call: TRBD2
v_call: TRBV20-1
j_call: TRBJ2-1
clone_size: .

cdr3_nt: TGTGCCAGCAGCCACAAAGGGCGCCGAGAGACCCAGTACTTC
cdr3_aa: CASSHKGRRETQYF
d_call: .
v_call: TRBV4-2
j_call: TRBJ2-5
clone_size: many

cdr3_nt: TGTGCCAGCAGCCCGACTAGCGGGGGGGTAGGTGAGCAGTTCTTC
cdr3_aa: CASSPTSGGVGEQFF
d_call: TRBD2
v_call: TRBV7-2
j_call: TRBJ2-1
clone_size: many

cdr3_nt: TGCAGCGTTGAAGGTGCGGGTGGATACGAGCAGTACTTC
cdr3_aa: CSVEGAGGYEQYF
d_call: .
v_call: TRBV29-1
j_call: TRBJ2-7
clone_size: few

cdr3_nt: TGCAGTGCTAGAGAGGCGCCGGGGGGTGGTAATCAGCCCCAGCATTTT
cdr3_aa: CSAREAPGGGNQPQHF
d_call: .
v_call: TRBV20-1
j_call: TRBJ1-5
clone_size: many

cdr3_nt: TGTGCCAGCAGCTTAGGTATAGCGTCGGAGACCCAGTACTTC
cdr3_aa: CASSLGIASETQYF
d_call: .
v_call: TRBV7-9
j_call: TRBJ2-5
clone_size: .

cdr3_nt: TGTGCCAGCAGCCGGACAGTGGACACAGATACGCAGTATTTT
cdr3_aa: CASSRTVDTDTQYF
d_call: .
v_call: TRBV5-5
j_call: TRBJ2-3
clone_size: many

cdr3_nt: TGTGCCAGCAGTTACCCGGCAGCGGTCGATGAAAAACTGTTTTTT
cdr3_aa: CASSYPAAVDEKLFF
d_call: .
v_call: TRBV6-2/TRBV6-3
j_call: TRBJ1-4
clone_size: many

cdr3_nt: TGCGCCAGCAGCCGGGGAAAGGGACAGAGTTACGAGCAGTACTTC
cdr3_aa: CASSRGKGQSYEQYF
d_call: TRBD1
v_call: TRBV5-1
j_call: TRBJ2-7
clone_size: few

cdr3_nt: TGTGCCAGCAGCGCCGGGCGGATCACAGATACGCAGTATTTT
cdr3_aa: CASSAGRITDTQYF
d_call: .
v_call: TRBV7-3
j_call: TRBJ2-3
clone_size: many

cdr3_nt: TGCGCCAGCAGTCAGGACAAGTGCCAAGAGACCCAGTACTTC
cdr3_aa: CASSQDKCQETQYF
d_call: .
v_call: TRBV23-1
j_call: TRBJ2-5
clone_size: .

cdr3_nt: TGCAGTGCTAGATACCGGGACGCTCCCTACGAGCAGTACTTC
cdr3_aa: CSARYRDAPYEQYF
d_call: .
v_call: TRBV20-1
j_call: TRBJ2-7
clone_size: many

cdr3_nt: TGTGCCAGCAGCTTAGTCCCCGTTTTGGTAGAAGAGACCCAGTACTTC
cdr3_aa: CASSLVPVLVEETQYF
d_call: .
v_call: TRBV7-8
j_call: TRBJ2-5
clone_size: many

cdr3_nt: TGCAGTGAGGCCAGGGTTGAGACCCAGTACTTC
cdr3_aa: CSEARVETQYF
d_call: .
v_call: TRBV20-1
j_call: TRBJ2-5
clone_size: .

cdr3_nt: TGCGCCAGCAGCTTAAATGTCCCTCCGAACACCGGGGAGCTGTTTTTT
cdr3_aa: CASSLNVPPNTGELFF
d_call: .
v_call: TRBV5-1
j_call: TRBJ2-2
clone_size: many

cdr3_nt: TGCGGTGCGGCTGGGGGCCCCTACGAGCAGTACTTC
cdr3_aa: CGAAGGPYEQYF
d_call: .
v_call: TRBV20-1
j_call: TRBJ2-7
clone_size: .

cdr3_nt: TGTGCCAGCAGTCCACCAGGGGAAGGAAACACCATATATTTT
cdr3_aa: CASSPPGEGNTIYF
d_call: .
v_call: TRBV6-1
j_call: TRBJ1-3
clone_size: many

cdr3_nt: TGTGCCAGCAGCTTCGGTCCACCCGGGTATGGAAACACCATATATTTT
cdr3_aa: CASSFGPPGYGNTIYF
d_call: .
v_call: TRBV7-8
j_call: TRBJ1-3
clone_size: many

cdr3_nt: TGTGCCAGCAGCCGTACTGAAGCTTTCTTT
cdr3_aa: CASSRTEAFF
d_call: .
v_call: TRBV12-3/TRBV12-4
j_call: TRBJ1-1
clone_size: many

cdr3_nt: TGTGCCAGCAGTTACCCCCGGTCAGATTACAATGAGCAGTTCTTC
cdr3_aa: CASSYPRSDYNEQFF
d_call: .
v_call: TRBV6-2/TRBV6-3
j_call: TRBJ2-1
clone_size: .

cdr3_nt: TGTGCCAGTGCAGCCGGGACAGGTCGGATAGGCAATCAGCCCCAGCATTTT
cdr3_aa: CASAAGTGRIGNQPQHF
d_call: TRBD1
v_call: TRBV19
j_call: TRBJ1-5
clone_size: few

cdr3_nt: TGTGCCAGCAGCCCCCCCCTCCGGACAGGGGGAATCAAAAACATTCAGTACTTC
cdr3_aa: CASSPPLRTGGIKNIQYF
d_call: TRBD1
v_call: TRBV7-8
j_call: TRBJ2-4
clone_size: many

cdr3_nt: TGCAGTGCTAGAGATCTCGGGACAGGGGGCTACGAGCAGTACTTC
cdr3_aa: CSARDLGTGGYEQYF
d_call: TRBD1
v_call: TRBV20-1
j_call: TRBJ2-7
clone_size: few

cdr3_nt: TGTGCCAGCAGCCCAGTCCCCCAGGGAGAGCTCACTGGCTACACCTTC
cdr3_aa: CASSPVPQGELTGYTF
d_call: .
v_call: TRBV6-1
j_call: TRBJ1-2
clone_size: .

cdr3_nt: TGCGCCAGCAGCTTGGAGCGGGGGCTGAACACTGAAGCTTTCTTT
cdr3_aa: CASSLERGLNTEAFF
d_call: .
v_call: TRBV5-1
j_call: TRBJ1-1
clone_size: .

cdr3_nt: TGTGCCAGCAGTTTATCCCTACGGACAGGGGGTAGTGGCTACACCTTC
cdr3_aa: CASSLSLRTGGSGYTF
d_call: TRBD1
v_call: TRBV27
j_call: TRBJ1-2
clone_size: .

cdr3_nt: TGTGCCAGCAGCTTTAGACCAATAAAAGAGACCCAGTACTTC
cdr3_aa: CASSFRPIKETQYF
d_call: .
v_call: TRBV7-8
j_call: TRBJ2-5
clone_size: many

cdr3_nt: TGTGCCAGCAGCTTAAGATTCGGACCCTCCTACGAGCAGTACTTC
cdr3_aa: CASSLRFGPSYEQYF
d_call: .
v_call: TRBV7-8
j_call: TRBJ2-7
clone_size: many

cdr3_nt: TGTGCCAGCACCCCGGGGGGGGATCCTAGCACAGATACGCAGTATTTT
cdr3_aa: CASTPGGDPSTDTQYF
d_call: TRBD2
v_call: TRBV28
j_call: TRBJ2-3
clone_size: .

cdr3_nt: TGTGCCAGCAGTGACCGACTTGGCCAAGAGACCCAGTACTTC
cdr3_aa: CASSDRLGQETQYF
d_call: .
v_call: TRBV6-1
j_call: TRBJ2-5
clone_size: few

cdr3_nt: TGTGCCAGCAGCGGCGCCGGAAGAGGCGGGGGTTCCAATGAGCAGTTCTTC
cdr3_aa: CASSGAGRGGGSNEQFF
d_call: TRBD2
v_call: TRBV9
j_call: TRBJ2-1
clone_size: many

cdr3_nt: TGCGCCAGCAGCTTGGGGACTAGCGGGGGGAGGCAAGAGACCCAGTACTTC
cdr3_aa: CASSLGTSGGRQETQYF
d_call: TRBD2
v_call: TRBV5-1
j_call: TRBJ2-5
clone_size: .

cdr3_nt: TGTGCCAGCAGCCCACGACGGGACAGGGGTATCGGGGAGCTGTTTTTT
cdr3_aa: CASSPRRDRGIGELFF
d_call: TRBD1
v_call: TRBV7-6
j_call: TRBJ2-2
clone_size: many

cdr3_nt: TGTGCCAGCAGTTCCAATTGGCCTGGCACTGAAGCTTTCTTT
cdr3_aa: CASSSNWPGTEAFF
d_call: .
v_call: TRBV6-5
j_call: TRBJ1-1
clone_size: many

cdr3_nt: TGTGCCAGCAGCTTAGCTCTGTTCGAGACCCAGTACTTC
cdr3_aa: CASSLALFETQYF
d_call: .
v_call: TRBV7-6
j_call: TRBJ2-5
clone_size: many

cdr3_nt: TGTGCCAGTAGTTTTGGGGGGGACGTCTACGAGCAGTACTTC
cdr3_aa: CASSFGGDVYEQYF
d_call: TRBD2
v_call: TRBV19
j_call: TRBJ2-7
clone_size: many

cdr3_nt: TGCAGTGCCCCGAGGGGCGGGAGCTCTGGAAACACCATATATTTT
cdr3_aa: CSAPRGGSSGNTIYF
d_call: .
v_call: TRBV20-1
j_call: TRBJ1-3
clone_size: few

cdr3_nt: TGTGCCACATCCCAACGGCTAGCGGGGGCCGTAACAGATACGCAGTATTTT
cdr3_aa: CATSQRLAGAVTDTQYF
d_call: TRBD2
v_call: TRBV13
j_call: TRBJ2-3
clone_size: many

cdr3_nt: TGTGCCAGCGCCCTAGCGGGGGGCACAGATACGCAGTATTTT
cdr3_aa: CASALAGGTDTQYF
d_call: TRBD2
v_call: TRBV9
j_call: TRBJ2-3
clone_size: few

cdr3_nt: TGCGCCAGCAGCGCAAGGGAGGTGGGCACAGATACGCAGTATTTT
cdr3_aa: CASSAREVGTDTQYF
d_call: .
v_call: TRBV5-1
j_call: TRBJ2-3
clone_size: many

cdr3_nt: TGCGCCAGCTCCCCTCGCGGACAGGCCGGTGAGGAAGCTTTCTTT
cdr3_aa: CASSPRGQAGEEAFF
d_call: TRBD1
v_call: TRBV5-1
j_call: TRBJ1-1
clone_size: many

cdr3_nt: TGTGCAGCCGGGAGGGGCGGTTCAGGGGAGCTGTTTTTT
cdr3_aa: CAAGRGGSGELFF
d_call: TRBD2
v_call: TRBV12-3/TRBV12-4
j_call: TRBJ2-2
clone_size: many

cdr3_nt: TGCGCCAGCAGCCAGGAAGACCGAAGAGCCTACACCTTC
cdr3_aa: CASSQEDRRAYTF
d_call: .
v_call: TRBV4-1
j_call: TRBJ1-2
clone_size: few